A selection of T cell receptor beta chains follows, all from one sample in a study of shared T cell receptors in the human thymus. Sequencing used immunoSEQ multiplex PCR; TCRdb keeps in-frame clones, though not all of them. The sample lists 55,000 to 75,000 clones; more than 90% were seen once. Material: thymocytes. Source of these receptors: a human donor. CDR3s include the opening cysteine and the closing phenylalanine or tryptophan. Fields, in order: D gene, J gene, V gene, clone size, CDR3 protein, CDR3 DNA. D genes are given only for firm matches. Rows may omit the clone size; those that give it use once, few, many or a size class.

d_gene: .; j_gene: TRBJ1-1; v_gene: TRBV6-7; abundance: .; CDR3aa: CASSPDETEAFF; CDR3nt: TGTGCCAGCAGTCCTGACGAGACTGAAGCTTTCTTT
d_gene: TRBD2; j_gene: TRBJ2-3; v_gene: TRBV7-3; abundance: .; CDR3aa: CASSLHSGGRDIVADTQYF; CDR3nt: TGTGCCAGCAGCTTACATAGCGGGGGGCGCGACATAGTCGCAGATACGCAGTATTTT
d_gene: .; j_gene: TRBJ1-1; v_gene: TRBV28; abundance: .; CDR3aa: CASSAGLNTEAFF; CDR3nt: TGTGCCAGCAGTGCGGGTTTGAACACTGAAGCTTTCTTT
d_gene: .; j_gene: TRBJ2-5; v_gene: TRBV11-2; abundance: once; CDR3aa: CASSFFWTIRQETQYF; CDR3nt: TGTGCCAGCAGCTTCTTCTGGACGATCCGGCAAGAGACCCAGTACTTC
d_gene: .; j_gene: TRBJ1-4; v_gene: TRBV27; abundance: .; CDR3aa: CASSTHRDREKLFF; CDR3nt: TGTGCCAGCAGTACCCACAGGGATCGGGAAAAACTGTTTTTT
d_gene: TRBD1; j_gene: TRBJ2-7; v_gene: TRBV6-5; abundance: .; CDR3aa: CASSDRVPPYEQYF; CDR3nt: TGTGCCAGCAGCGACAGGGTCCCCCCATACGAGCAGTACTTC
d_gene: .; j_gene: TRBJ1-4; v_gene: TRBV4-1; abundance: .; CDR3aa: CASSRRVPGEKLFF; CDR3nt: TGCGCCAGCAGTCGCAGGGTCCCGGGAGAAAAACTGTTTTTT
d_gene: TRBD1; j_gene: TRBJ2-2; v_gene: TRBV12-5; abundance: .; CDR3aa: CASGLVPPSFGTAENTGELFF; CDR3nt: TGTGCTAGTGGTTTGGTACCACCTAGCTTCGGGACAGCAGAGAACACCGGGGAGCTGTTTTTT
d_gene: .; j_gene: TRBJ2-2; v_gene: TRBV28; abundance: .; CDR3aa: CASSTRMNTGELFF; CDR3nt: TGTGCCAGCAGTACCCGAATGAACACCGGGGAGCTGTTTTTT
d_gene: .; j_gene: TRBJ2-7; v_gene: TRBV11-3; abundance: .; CDR3aa: CANERAYEQYF; CDR3nt: TGTGCCAACGAGAGGGCATACGAGCAGTACTTC
d_gene: .; j_gene: TRBJ2-1; v_gene: TRBV4-1; abundance: .; CDR3aa: CASSQGTPGEQFF; CDR3nt: TGCGCCAGCAGCCAGGGAACTCCGGGTGAGCAGTTCTTC
d_gene: .; j_gene: TRBJ2-7; v_gene: TRBV6-6; abundance: .; CDR3aa: CASSYSVADSYEQYF; CDR3nt: TGTGCCAGCAGTTACTCGGTGGCCGATTCCTACGAGCAGTACTTC
d_gene: TRBD2; j_gene: TRBJ2-7; v_gene: TRBV11-2; abundance: once; CDR3aa: CASSLTGTSGYEQYF; CDR3nt: TGTGCCAGCAGCTTGACCGGGACTAGCGGTTACGAGCAGTACTTC
d_gene: .; j_gene: TRBJ1-2; v_gene: TRBV7-9; abundance: .; CDR3aa: CASSLGGRDLSLGDYGYTF; CDR3nt: TGTGCCAGCAGCTTAGGAGGGAGGGACCTTTCCCTCGGGGACTATGGCTACACCTTC
d_gene: TRBD1; j_gene: TRBJ2-2; v_gene: TRBV4-1; abundance: once; CDR3aa: CASSQRTGGQAGELFF; CDR3nt: TGCGCCAGCAGCCAACGGACAGGGGGCCAGGCCGGGGAGCTGTTTTTT
d_gene: .; j_gene: TRBJ1-2; v_gene: TRBV4-1; abundance: .; CDR3aa: CASSVLPGTANYGYTF; CDR3nt: TGCGCCAGCAGCGTTTTACCAGGGACCGCTAACTATGGCTACACCTTC
d_gene: .; j_gene: TRBJ2-7; v_gene: TRBV9; abundance: .; CDR3aa: CASSVRCREESCEQYF; CDR3nt: TGTGCCAGCAGCGTGCGATGCCGGGAAGAGAGTTGCGAGCAGTACTTC
d_gene: .; j_gene: TRBJ2-7; v_gene: TRBV7-9; abundance: once; CDR3aa: CASSTGRQGSSYEQYF; CDR3nt: TGTGCCAGCAGCACTGGTCGGCAGGGGTCATCCTACGAGCAGTACTTC
d_gene: .; j_gene: TRBJ2-7; v_gene: TRBV6-6; abundance: once; CDR3aa: CASSTAGTSRTEQYF; CDR3nt: TGTGCCAGCAGTACGGCCGGGACATCAAGGACCGAGCAGTACTTC
d_gene: TRBD1; j_gene: TRBJ2-3; v_gene: TRBV2; abundance: .; CDR3aa: CANKRPTGARADTQYF; CDR3nt: TGTGCCAACAAAAGGCCCACAGGGGCCAGGGCAGATACGCAGTATTTT
d_gene: .; j_gene: TRBJ2-5; v_gene: TRBV5-8; abundance: .; CDR3aa: CASSLSTGCETQYF; CDR3nt: TGTGCCAGCAGCTTGAGTACAGGGTGTGAGACCCAGTACTTC
d_gene: TRBD1; j_gene: TRBJ2-7; v_gene: TRBV27; abundance: .; CDR3aa: CASSLTGQGIDEQYF; CDR3nt: TGTGCCAGCAGTTTAACTGGACAGGGCATCGACGAGCAGTACTTC
d_gene: .; j_gene: TRBJ2-1; v_gene: TRBV30; abundance: .; CDR3aa: CACGKDLGGPLFSYNEQFF; CDR3nt: TGTGCCTGTGGAAAAGATTTGGGGGGGCCCCTCTTCTCCTACAATGAGCAGTTCTTC
d_gene: .; j_gene: TRBJ2-2; v_gene: TRBV10-3; abundance: .; CDR3aa: CATESQKRTGELFF; CDR3nt: TGTGCCACCGAAAGTCAGAAGAGGACCGGGGAGCTGTTTTTT
d_gene: TRBD1; j_gene: TRBJ2-2; v_gene: TRBV6-1; abundance: .; CDR3aa: CASSETFLRDRGITGELFF; CDR3nt: TGTGCCAGCAGTGAAACTTTCCTACGGGACAGGGGGATCACCGGGGAGCTGTTTTTT
d_gene: .; j_gene: TRBJ1-2; v_gene: TRBV29-1; abundance: .; CDR3aa: CSVEAQGSYGYTF; CDR3nt: TGCAGCGTTGAGGCGCAGGGCAGCTATGGCTACACCTTC
d_gene: .; j_gene: TRBJ1-2; v_gene: TRBV4-2; abundance: .; CDR3aa: CASSQVLSVNYGYTF; CDR3nt: TGTGCCAGCAGCCAAGTTCTAAGTGTCAACTATGGCTACACCTTC
d_gene: .; j_gene: TRBJ2-7; v_gene: TRBV5-1; abundance: .; CDR3aa: CASSPSGTYSYEQYF; CDR3nt: TGCGCCAGCAGCCCGTCCGGGACTTACTCCTACGAGCAGTACTTC
d_gene: TRBD2; j_gene: TRBJ2-1; v_gene: TRBV4-3; abundance: .; CDR3aa: CASSQTISGEQRREQFF; CDR3nt: TGCGCCAGCAGCCAGACAATAAGCGGGGAGCAGAGGAGGGAGCAGTTCTTC
d_gene: .; j_gene: TRBJ2-3; v_gene: TRBV9; abundance: .; CDR3aa: CASSVAGATGSTDTQYF; CDR3nt: TGTGCCAGCAGCGTTGCGGGGGCCACCGGGAGCACAGATACGCAGTATTTT
d_gene: TRBD2; j_gene: TRBJ2-6; v_gene: TRBV7-2; abundance: .; CDR3aa: CASSSGLAGGLGANVLTF; CDR3nt: TGTGCCAGCAGCTCCGGACTAGCGGGGGGGCTTGGGGCCAACGTCCTGACTTTC
d_gene: TRBD2; j_gene: TRBJ2-1; v_gene: TRBV6-1; abundance: .; CDR3aa: CASSEGLAGGDEQFF; CDR3nt: TGTGCCAGCAGTGAAGGACTAGCGGGGGGGGATGAGCAGTTCTTC
d_gene: TRBD1; j_gene: TRBJ2-1; v_gene: TRBV5-1; abundance: .; CDR3aa: CASSPDRGHYEQFF; CDR3nt: TGCGCCAGCAGCCCGGACAGGGGCCACTATGAGCAGTTCTTC
d_gene: TRBD1; j_gene: TRBJ1-2; v_gene: TRBV29-1; abundance: .; CDR3aa: CSVGRGTGGKNYGYTF; CDR3nt: TGCAGCGTTGGGAGGGGTACAGGGGGAAAGAACTATGGCTACACCTTC
d_gene: .; j_gene: TRBJ1-2; v_gene: TRBV7-9; abundance: .; CDR3aa: CASSLVMQGPIPRGYTF; CDR3nt: TGTGCCAGCAGCTTGGTAATGCAGGGGCCAATCCCTAGGGGCTACACCTTC
d_gene: .; j_gene: TRBJ2-5; v_gene: TRBV25-1; abundance: .; CDR3aa: CASSGRIETQYF; CDR3nt: TGTGCCAGCAGTGGGAGGATCGAGACCCAGTACTTC
d_gene: .; j_gene: TRBJ2-4; v_gene: TRBV6-5; abundance: .; CDR3aa: CASSSQAKQAKNIQYF; CDR3nt: TGTGCCAGCAGTTCACAGGCGAAGCAGGCCAAAAACATTCAGTACTTC
d_gene: TRBD1; j_gene: TRBJ2-1; v_gene: TRBV12-5; abundance: .; CDR3aa: CASGLVKTGGECNEQFF; CDR3nt: TGTGCTAGTGGTTTGGTAAAAACAGGGGGCGAATGCAATGAGCAGTTCTTC
d_gene: .; j_gene: TRBJ1-6; v_gene: TRBV21-1; abundance: .; CDR3aa: CASPGTGGLPLHF; CDR3nt: TGTGCCAGCCCCGGGACAGGGGGCTTACCCCTCCACTTT
d_gene: .; j_gene: TRBJ2-1; v_gene: TRBV5-1; abundance: .; CDR3aa: CASSLGGIGHEQFF; CDR3nt: TGCGCCAGCAGCTTGGGAGGGATAGGGCATGAGCAGTTCTTC
d_gene: .; j_gene: TRBJ2-3; v_gene: TRBV9; abundance: .; CDR3aa: CASSVAQGSDTQYF; CDR3nt: TGTGCCAGCAGCGTAGCACAGGGTTCAGATACGCAGTATTTT
d_gene: .; j_gene: TRBJ1-2; v_gene: TRBV9; abundance: once; CDR3aa: CASSVDLGTGRHGYTF; CDR3nt: TGTGCCAGCAGCGTAGATCTCGGAACAGGGAGGCATGGCTACACCTTC
d_gene: .; j_gene: TRBJ2-1; v_gene: TRBV4-3; abundance: .; CDR3aa: CASSQEPQGQDEQFF; CDR3nt: TGCGCCAGCAGCCAAGAACCCCAAGGGCAGGATGAGCAGTTCTTC
d_gene: .; j_gene: TRBJ2-3; v_gene: TRBV2; abundance: .; CDR3aa: CASADHTDTQYF; CDR3nt: TGTGCCAGCGCGGACCATACAGATACGCAGTATTTT
d_gene: TRBD1; j_gene: TRBJ2-1; v_gene: TRBV5-1; abundance: .; CDR3aa: CASSLARTGNEQFF; CDR3nt: TGCGCCAGCAGCTTGGCCCGGACAGGGAATGAGCAGTTCTTC
d_gene: .; j_gene: TRBJ1-3; v_gene: TRBV7-2; abundance: .; CDR3aa: CASSLGQKNYSGNTIYF; CDR3nt: TGTGCCAGCAGCTTAGGGCAGAAAAATTATTCTGGAAACACCATATATTTT